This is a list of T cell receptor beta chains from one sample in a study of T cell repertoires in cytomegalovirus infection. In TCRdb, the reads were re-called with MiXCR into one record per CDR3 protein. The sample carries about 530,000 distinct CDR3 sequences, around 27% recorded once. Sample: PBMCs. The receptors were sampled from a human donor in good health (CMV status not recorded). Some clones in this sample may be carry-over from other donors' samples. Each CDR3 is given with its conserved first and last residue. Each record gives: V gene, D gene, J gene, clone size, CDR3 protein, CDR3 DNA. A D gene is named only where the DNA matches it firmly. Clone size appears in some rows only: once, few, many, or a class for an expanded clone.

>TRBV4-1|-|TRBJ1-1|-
CASSLTGVANTEAFF
TGCGCCAGCAGCCTCACTGGGGTGGCGAACACTGAAGCTTTCTTT
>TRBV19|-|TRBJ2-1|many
CASSDGPSSYNEQFF
TGTGCCAGTAGTGATGGGCCGAGCTCCTACAATGAGCAGTTCTTC
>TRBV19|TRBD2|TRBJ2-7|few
CASSISGSYEQYF
TGTGCCAGTAGTATTAGCGGGAGCTACGAGCAGTACTTC
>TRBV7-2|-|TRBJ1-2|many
CASSLARILTDYTF
TGTGCCAGCAGCTTAGCGAGAATCTTGACGGACTACACCTTC
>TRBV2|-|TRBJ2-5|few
CASSEPWAQYF
TGTGCCAGCAGTGAACCTTGGGCCCAGTACTTC
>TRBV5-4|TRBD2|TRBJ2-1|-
CASSPGLRENNYNEQFF
TGTGCCAGCAGCCCCGGTTTGCGGGAGAACAATTACAATGAGCAGTTCTTC
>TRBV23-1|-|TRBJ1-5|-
CATPKDPYSNQPQHF
TGCGCCACCCCGAAGGACCCTTATAGCAATCAGCCCCAGCATTTT
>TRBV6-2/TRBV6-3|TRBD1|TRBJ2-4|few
CASSSGQGLLAKNIQYF
TGTGCCAGCAGTTCAGGACAGGGTCTTTTAGCCAAAAACATTCAGTACTTC
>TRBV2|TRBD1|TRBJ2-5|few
CASRGTGGGRETQYF
TGTGCCAGCAGAGGGACAGGGGGAGGAAGGGAGACCCAGTACTTC
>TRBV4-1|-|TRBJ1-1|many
CASSTFDGNTEAFF
TGCGCCAGCAGCACCTTCGACGGGAACACTGAAGCTTTCTTT
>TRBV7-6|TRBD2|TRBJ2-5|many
CASSTSGQETQYF
TGTGCTAGCAGTACTAGCGGACAAGAGACCCAGTACTTC
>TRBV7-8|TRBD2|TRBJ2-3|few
CASSLFSGSGRAVDTQYF
TGTGCCAGCAGCTTATTCTCGGGTAGCGGGAGGGCCGTAGATACGCAGTATTTT
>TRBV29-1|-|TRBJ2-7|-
CSARNLFSYEQYF
TGCAGCGCTCGGAATCTTTTCTCCTACGAGCAGTACTTC
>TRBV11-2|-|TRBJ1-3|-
CASSRNGGSGNTIYF
TGTGCCAGCAGCCGAAACGGGGGCTCTGGAAACACCATATATTTT
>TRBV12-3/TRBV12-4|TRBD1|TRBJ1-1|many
CASSTTGQGRSEAFF
TGTGCCAGCAGTACAACTGGACAGGGCAGGTCTGAAGCTTTCTTT
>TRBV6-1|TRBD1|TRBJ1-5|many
CASRSDRGLSPQHF
TGTGCCAGCAGGTCGGACAGGGGGCTTTCACCCCAGCATTTT
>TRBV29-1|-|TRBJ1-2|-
CSVDGGGQGYGYTF
TGCAGCGTTGATGGTGGAGGGCAGGGATATGGCTACACCTTC
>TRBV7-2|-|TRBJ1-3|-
CASSSLTGFSGNTIYF
TGTGCCAGCAGCTCCCTAACAGGGTTCTCTGGAAACACCATATATTTT